The 10 T cell receptor beta chains below were found in one sample sequenced in a study of T-cell reconstitution after alpha-beta-depleted transplantation in children. A TCRbeta library incorporating unique molecular identifiers was prepared. TCRdb recomputed calls from the PCR reads with MiXCR, one row per CDR3 protein. The sample includes almost 500,000 distinct CDR3 sequences, roughly an eighth seen only once; the top ten take under 7%. This specimen consisted of PBMCs from the stem cell graft donor, obtained from the stem cell graft. The receptor set was obtained from a human donor who donated a stem cell graft to a child with combined immunodeficiency.

There are many counts of this clonotype. The genes are TRBV20-1 and TRBJ2-1, with 8 nucleotides matching TRBD2. The CDR3 extends over 13 amino acids. CDR1 and CDR2 (germline): DFQATT, SNEGSKA (reference sequence). The CDR3 DNA follows: TGCCGACTAGCGAGTAATCTCTACAATGAGCAGTTCTTC. This gives the protein CRLASNLYNEQFF.

This clonotype was detected a few times. The chain carries TRBV12-5 and TRBJ2-3, with 9 nucleotides matching TRBD2. Germline V gives CDR1 LGHNT, CDR2 FRNRAP. V shed 5 bases, J shed 5 bases, and the junction held 17 bases outside the gene matches. The CDR3 has 18 residues. Here the CDR3 DNA reads TGTGCTAGTGGTCCCAACCCCTTAGTTAGCGGGGGTCTAGATACGCAGTATTTT. Translating it yields CASGPNPLVSGGLDTQYF.

This chain joins TRBV3-1 and TRBJ2-7, with TRBD2 identical over 10 bases. This CDR3 spans 15 amino acids. Germline trimming cut 0 bases from V and 12 bases from J; bases unmatched to any gene: 11. Germline lookup yields CDR1 LGHDT and CDR2 YNNKEL (reference sequence). The CDR3 protein is CASSQDLAGENFRYF. The CDR3 coding sequence is TGTGCCAGCAGCCAAGATCTAGCGGGAGAGAATTTTCGGTACTTC.

At least ten counts were recorded for this clonotype. The chain joins TRBV6-5 to TRBJ1-1; 12 bases fit TRBD1. The ends lost 10 bases at V and 0 bases at J; junction bases unmatched: 18. CDR1 MNHEY and CDR2 SVGAGI come from the germline V gene. This CDR3 is 19 amino acids long. CDR3: CATWPGQGAYQRLNTEAFF. As DNA, the CDR3 is TGTGCCACCTGGCCGGGACAGGGGGCATATCAACGATTGAACACTGAAGCTTTCTTT.

The chain links TRBV7-8 to TRBJ2-5; D is ambiguous. V dropped 0 bases and J dropped 3 bases, with 8 bases sitting between them. CDR1 is SGHVS and CDR2 is FQNEAQ in the germline V gene. This CDR3 has 14 residues. In DNA, the CDR3 is TGTGCCAGCAGCTTAGCGGGCCCGAAAGAGACCCAGTACTTC. Protein: CASSLAGPKETQYF.

The V and J genes are TRBV16 and TRBJ1-1; D unresolved. Trimming removed 2 bases at V and 6 bases at J, with 4 bases between. The CDR3 runs to 11 residues. Germline-derived CDR1 and CDR2 are KGHSY and FQNENV. CDR3 loop: CASSQHSEAFF. CDR3 sequence (DNA): TGTGCCAGCAGCCAACACTCTGAAGCTTTCTTT.

In this sample, this clonotype turned up many times. The V and J genes are TRBV12-3 or TRBV12-4 and TRBJ1-1, with D unclear. The CDR3 runs 12 residues. With 7 bases removed from V and 6 bases from J, the gap between germline ends came to 12 bases. The chain's CDR3 is CASKSYGAEAFF. CDR3 coding DNA: TGTGCCAGCAAATCTTATGGGGCTGAAGCTTTCTTT.

V is TRBV7-9 and J is TRBJ1-1; D may be TRBD1 (6 bases). Trimming pared 0 bases from V and 5 bases from J, leaving 10 bases between. The CDR3 runs to 14 residues. The germline V gene encodes CDR1 SEHNR and CDR2 FQNEAQ (reference sequence). CDR3 bases: TGTGCCAGCAGCTTAGCGAGGGGGATGACTGAAGCTTTCTTT. It yields the protein CASSLARGMTEAFF. The full variable domain, its missing parts supplied by reference TRBV7-9 and TRBJ1-1, is DTGVSQNPRHKITKRGQNVTFRCDPISEHNRLYWYRQTLGQGPEFLTYFQNEAQLEKSRLLSDRFSAERPKGSFSTLEIQRTEQGDSAMYLCASSLARGMTEAFFGQGTRLTVV.

In its sample, this clonotype was seen many times. The V call is TRBV9, the J call TRBJ2-2; D may be TRBD1 (6 bases). Germline V lookup: CDR1 SGDLS, CDR2 YYNGEE. CDR3 length: 13 amino acids. V was cut by 3 bases and J by 5 bases, with 8 bases left in between. In DNA, the CDR3 is TGTGCCAGCAGCGCGGGGACAACCGGGGAGCTGTTTTTT. Translating it yields CASSAGTTGELFF.

This rearrangement joins TRBV12-3 or TRBV12-4 to TRBJ1-5; a possible D gene is TRBD1 (5 bases). The V and J ends lost 5 bases and 3 bases respectively, with 11 bases between them. The CDR3 is made up of 14 amino acids. The DNA of the CDR3 is TGTGCCAGCAGTCCCTGGGGGGACAATCAGCCCCAGCATTTT. Protein sequence: CASSPWGDNQPQHF.